This TCR beta chain was captured by sequencing in a study of CXCR3-negative and CXCR3-positive naive CD8 T cells. Study-level points and caveats: CXCR3-positive naive cells had more hydrophobic TRB CDR3s than CXCR3-negative naive cells. Memory CD8+ cells showed much lower diversity, while both naive subsets displayed comparably high diversity.

The germline V gene encodes CDR1 MGHRA and CDR2 YSYEKL. The CDR3 runs to 16 residues. Concerning this clonotype: Its antigen remains unidentified.

TRB cDNA was prepared as libraries by UMI-labeled 5' RACE. With the 5' RACE reads reprocessed, TCRdb shows one record per CDR3 protein and no DNA. The table lists around 120,000 distinct CDR3 sequences. The source of this sequence is a human donor in good health. Some clones in this sample may be carry-over from other donors' samples. The source material was naive CXCR3+ CD8+ T cells from blood. Subset here: CD45RO-CCR7+CD27+CD95- naive CD8+ T cells expressing CXCR3 (TNR3+). The rearrangement joins TRBV4-1 to TRBJ2-1; absent DNA, TCRdb's TRBD2 call cannot be checked. CDR3 region: CASSQVIAGIYNEQFF.